In this sample, the clone carrying this TCR beta chain turned up many times. The CDR3 consists of 13 residues. Between the trimmed V and J ends, which lost 0 bases and 2 bases, there was a span of 8 bases. Germline CDR1 is DFQATT and CDR2 is SNEGSKA (reference sequence). Regions amplified from RNA transcripts were the TCR beta CDR3 regions. Initially, a first-round RT-PCR of the TCR CDR3 employed the HTBI primer set. TCRdb re-called the multiplex PCR reads with MiXCR, one entry per CDR3 protein. The data hold hundreds of thousands of distinct CDR3 sequences, with 12% to 15% observed a single time. This entry comes from a study of T cells in Graves' hyperthyroidism and ophthalmopathy.

J is TRBJ2-7 and V is TRBV20-1; D uncertain. This sequence originates from a woman younger than 30 with Graves' hyperthyroidism. The sample comprised blood. The CDR3 nucleotides are TGCAGTGCTAGAGATGTGCAAGCCTACGAGCAGTACTTC. Its translation is CSARDVQAYEQYF.